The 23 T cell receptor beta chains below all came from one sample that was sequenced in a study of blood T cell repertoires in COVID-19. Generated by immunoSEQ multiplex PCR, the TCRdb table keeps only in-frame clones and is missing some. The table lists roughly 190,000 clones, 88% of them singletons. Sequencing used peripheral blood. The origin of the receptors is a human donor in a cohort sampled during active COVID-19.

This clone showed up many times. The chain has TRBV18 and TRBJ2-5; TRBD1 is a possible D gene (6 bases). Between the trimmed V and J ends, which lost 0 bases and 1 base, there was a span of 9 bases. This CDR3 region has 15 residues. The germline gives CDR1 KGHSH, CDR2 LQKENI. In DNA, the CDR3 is TGTGCCAGCTCACCACCGGGGGCGGGCCAAGAGACCCAGTACTTC. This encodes CASSPPGAGQETQYF.

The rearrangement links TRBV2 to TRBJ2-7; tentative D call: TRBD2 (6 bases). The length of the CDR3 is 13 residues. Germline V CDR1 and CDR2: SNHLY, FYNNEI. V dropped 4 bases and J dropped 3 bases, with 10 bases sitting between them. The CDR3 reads CASSGTGVYEQYF. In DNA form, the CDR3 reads TGTGCCAGCAGTGGGACGGGGGTCTACGAGCAGTACTTC.

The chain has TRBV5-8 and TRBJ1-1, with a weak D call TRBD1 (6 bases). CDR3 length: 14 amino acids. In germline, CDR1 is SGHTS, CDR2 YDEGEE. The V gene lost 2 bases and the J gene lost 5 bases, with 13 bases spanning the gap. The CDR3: CASSLYIQGTEAFF. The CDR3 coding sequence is TGTGCCAGCAGCTTATATATACAGGGTACTGAAGCTTTCTTT.

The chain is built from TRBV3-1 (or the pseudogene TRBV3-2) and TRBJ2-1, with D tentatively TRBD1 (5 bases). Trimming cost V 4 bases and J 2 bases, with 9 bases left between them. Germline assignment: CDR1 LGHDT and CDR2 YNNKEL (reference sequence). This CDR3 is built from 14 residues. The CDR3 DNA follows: TGTGCCAGCAGCCCGCAGGGTACCTACAATGAGCAGTTCTTC. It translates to CASSPQGTYNEQFF.

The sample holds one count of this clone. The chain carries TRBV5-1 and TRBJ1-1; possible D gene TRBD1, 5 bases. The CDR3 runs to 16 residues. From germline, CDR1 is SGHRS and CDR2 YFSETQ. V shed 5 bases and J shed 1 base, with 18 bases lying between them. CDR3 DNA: TGCGCCAGCAGGCCCTGGATACAGGCTAGGAACACTGAAGCTTTCTTT. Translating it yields CASRPWIQARNTEAFF.

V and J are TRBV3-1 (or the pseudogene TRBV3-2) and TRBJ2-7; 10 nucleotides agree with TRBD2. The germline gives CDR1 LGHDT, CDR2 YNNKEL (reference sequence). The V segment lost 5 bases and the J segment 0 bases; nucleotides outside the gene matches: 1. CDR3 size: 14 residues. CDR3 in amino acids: CASSWTSGSYEQYF. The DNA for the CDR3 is TGTGCCAGCAGCTGGACTAGCGGCTCCTACGAGCAGTACTTC.

CDR3 nucleotide sequence: TGCGCCAGCAGCCCAGAAGGGGGTTATGAGCAGTTCTTC. Its translation: CASSPEGGYEQFF. The V call is TRBV4-3, the J call TRBJ2-1; a possible D gene is TRBD1 (6 bases). CDR1 and CDR2 (germline): LGHNA, YSLEER. CDR3 length: 13 residues. The V gene lost 4 bases and the J gene lost 8 bases, with 12 bases spanning the gap.

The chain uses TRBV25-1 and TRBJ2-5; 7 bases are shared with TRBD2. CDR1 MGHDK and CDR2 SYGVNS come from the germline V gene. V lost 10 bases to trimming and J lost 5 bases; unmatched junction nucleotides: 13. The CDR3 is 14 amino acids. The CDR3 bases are TGTGCCACTTCGTCCCGCGGGGGTGGGGAGACCCAGTACTTC. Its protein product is CATSSRGGGETQYF.

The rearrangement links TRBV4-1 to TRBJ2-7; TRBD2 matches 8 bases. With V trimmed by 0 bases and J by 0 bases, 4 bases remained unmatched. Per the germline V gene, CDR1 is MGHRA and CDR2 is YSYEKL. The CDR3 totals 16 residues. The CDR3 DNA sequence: TGCGCCAGCAGCCAAGAATCGGGACTAGACTCCTACGAGCAGTACTTC. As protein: CASSQESGLDSYEQYF.

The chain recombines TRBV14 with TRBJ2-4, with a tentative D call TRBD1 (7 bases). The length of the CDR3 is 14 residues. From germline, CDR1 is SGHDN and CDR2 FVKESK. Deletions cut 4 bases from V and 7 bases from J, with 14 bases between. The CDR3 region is CASSLGGGENIQYF. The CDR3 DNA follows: TGTGCCAGCAGCCTTGGAGGGGGCGAGAACATTCAGTACTTC.

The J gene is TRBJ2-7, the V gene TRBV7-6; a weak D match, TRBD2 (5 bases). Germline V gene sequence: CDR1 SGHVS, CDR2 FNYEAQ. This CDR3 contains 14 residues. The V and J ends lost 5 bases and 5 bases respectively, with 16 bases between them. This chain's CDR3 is CASSLIAQEDEQYF. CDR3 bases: TGTGCCAGCAGCCTAATAGCGCAGGAGGACGAGCAGTACTTC.

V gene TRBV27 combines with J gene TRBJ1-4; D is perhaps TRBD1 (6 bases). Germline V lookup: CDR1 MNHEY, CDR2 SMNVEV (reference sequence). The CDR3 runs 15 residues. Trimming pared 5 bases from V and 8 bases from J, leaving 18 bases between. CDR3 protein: CASSPSRTEGEKLFF. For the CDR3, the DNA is TGTGCCAGCAGTCCCTCGAGGACAGAAGGCGAAAAACTGTTTTTT.

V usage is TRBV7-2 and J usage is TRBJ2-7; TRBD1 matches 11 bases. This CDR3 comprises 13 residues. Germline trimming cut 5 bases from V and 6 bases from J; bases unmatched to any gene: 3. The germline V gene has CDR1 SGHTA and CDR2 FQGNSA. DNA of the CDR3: TGTGCCAGCAGCAGGGACAGGGGGGCCGAGCAGTACTTC. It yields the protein CASSRDRGAEQYF. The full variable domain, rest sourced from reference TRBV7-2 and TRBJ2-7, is GAGVSQSPSNKVTEKGKDVELRCDPISGHTALYWYRQSLGQGLEFLIYFQGNSAPDKSGLPSDRFSAERTGGSVSTLTIQRTQQEDSAVYLCASSRDRGAEQYFGPGTRLTVT.

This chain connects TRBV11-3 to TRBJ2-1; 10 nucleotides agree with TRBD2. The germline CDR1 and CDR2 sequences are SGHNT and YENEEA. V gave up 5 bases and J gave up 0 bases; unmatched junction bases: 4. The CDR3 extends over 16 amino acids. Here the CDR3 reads CASSLVAGGSYNEQFF. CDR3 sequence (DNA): TGTGCCAGCAGCCTCGTAGCGGGAGGCTCCTACAATGAGCAGTTCTTC.

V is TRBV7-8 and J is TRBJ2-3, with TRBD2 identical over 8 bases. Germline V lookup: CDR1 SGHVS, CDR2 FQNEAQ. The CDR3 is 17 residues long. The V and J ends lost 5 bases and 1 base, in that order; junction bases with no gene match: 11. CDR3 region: CASSPDPAGAGTDTQYF. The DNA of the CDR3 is TGTGCCAGCAGCCCAGATCCAGCGGGGGCGGGCACAGATACGCAGTATTTT.

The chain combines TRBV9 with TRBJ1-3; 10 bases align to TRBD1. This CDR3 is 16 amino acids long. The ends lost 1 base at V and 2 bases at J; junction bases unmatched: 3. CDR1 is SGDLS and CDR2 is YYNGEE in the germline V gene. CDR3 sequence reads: CASSVTGQGTGNTIYF. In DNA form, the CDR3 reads TGTGCCAGCAGCGTAACGGGACAGGGGACTGGAAACACCATATATTTT.

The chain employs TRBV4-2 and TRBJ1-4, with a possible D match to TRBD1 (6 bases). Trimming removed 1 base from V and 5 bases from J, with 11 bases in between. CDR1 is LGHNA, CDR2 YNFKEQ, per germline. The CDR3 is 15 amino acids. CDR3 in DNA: TGTGCCAGCAGCCAAGTTGACAGGAACAATGAAAAACTGTTTTTT. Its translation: CASSQVDRNNEKLFF.

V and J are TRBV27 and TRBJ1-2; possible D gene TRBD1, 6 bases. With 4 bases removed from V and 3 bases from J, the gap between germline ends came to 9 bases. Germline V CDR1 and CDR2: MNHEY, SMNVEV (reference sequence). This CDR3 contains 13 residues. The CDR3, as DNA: TGTGCCAGCAGTTACAGGGTGGACTATGGCTACACCTTC. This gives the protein CASSYRVDYGYTF.

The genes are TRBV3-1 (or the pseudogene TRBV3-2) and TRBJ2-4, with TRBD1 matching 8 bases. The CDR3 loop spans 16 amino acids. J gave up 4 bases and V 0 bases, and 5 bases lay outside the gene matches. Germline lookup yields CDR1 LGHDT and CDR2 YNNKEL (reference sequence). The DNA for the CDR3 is TGTGCCAGCAGCCAAGATGGGGGGACAGGAAAAAACATTCAGTACTTC. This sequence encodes CASSQDGGTGKNIQYF.

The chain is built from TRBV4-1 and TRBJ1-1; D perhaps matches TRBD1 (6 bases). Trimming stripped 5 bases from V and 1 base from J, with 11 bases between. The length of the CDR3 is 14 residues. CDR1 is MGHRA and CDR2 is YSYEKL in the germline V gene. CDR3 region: CASSSTGKNTEAFF. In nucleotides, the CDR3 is TGCGCCAGCAGCTCCACAGGGAAGAACACTGAAGCTTTCTTT.

CDR3 protein: CASSQGHRSVGGYTF. CDR3 nucleotides: TGTGCCAGCAGCCAGGGGCACAGGTCCGTGGGAGGCTACACCTTC. This sequence joins TRBV3-1 (or the pseudogene TRBV3-2) and TRBJ1-2; a possible D gene is TRBD1 (5 bases). The CDR3 is 15 amino acids. Per the germline V gene, CDR1 is LGHDT and CDR2 is YNNKEL (reference sequence). Trimming shortened V by 3 bases and J by 8 bases, and 19 bases separated the two germline ends.

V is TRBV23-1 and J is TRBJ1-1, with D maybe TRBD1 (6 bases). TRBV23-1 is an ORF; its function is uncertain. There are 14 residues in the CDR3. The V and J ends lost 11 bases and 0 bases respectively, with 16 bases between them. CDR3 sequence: CAGGRGGVNTEAFF. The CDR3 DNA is TGCGCCGGAGGGAGGGGGGGTGTGAACACTGAAGCTTTCTTT.

CDR3 coding DNA: TGTGCCAGTAGTAACCGGTGGGAGGGCGACGAGCAGTACTTC. Translated: CASSNRWEGDEQYF. This chain links TRBV19 with TRBJ2-7, with 7 nucleotides matching TRBD2. CDR3 size: 14 residues. The junction had 8 bases not matched to a gene; V was cut back by 4 bases and J by 5 bases. The germline CDR1 and CDR2 sequences are LNHDA and SQIVND (reference sequence).